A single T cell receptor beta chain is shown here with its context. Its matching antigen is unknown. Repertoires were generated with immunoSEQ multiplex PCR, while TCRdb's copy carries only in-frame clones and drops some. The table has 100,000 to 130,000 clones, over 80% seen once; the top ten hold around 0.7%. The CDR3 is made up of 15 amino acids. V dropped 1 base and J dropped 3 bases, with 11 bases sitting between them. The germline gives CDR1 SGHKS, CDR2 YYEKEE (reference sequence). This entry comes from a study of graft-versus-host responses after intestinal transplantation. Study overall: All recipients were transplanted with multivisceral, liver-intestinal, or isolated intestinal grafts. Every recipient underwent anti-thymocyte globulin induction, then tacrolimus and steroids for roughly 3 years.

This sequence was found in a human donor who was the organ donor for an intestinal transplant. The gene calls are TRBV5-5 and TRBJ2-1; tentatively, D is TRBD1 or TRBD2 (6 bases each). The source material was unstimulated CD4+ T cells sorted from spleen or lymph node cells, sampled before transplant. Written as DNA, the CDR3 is TGTGCCAGCAGCTTGCGGGGGCCCGGCTACAATGAGCAGTTCTTC. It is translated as CASSLRGPGYNEQFF.